This T cell receptor beta chain was recovered during a study of cytomegalovirus exposure and HLA in healthy donors. Study-wide results and limits: Investigators reported approximately 150 TCR beta chains as tied to cytomegalovirus.

With 60 Vbeta and 13 Jbeta primers, the PCR was carried out. Method: immunoSEQ multiplex PCR; TCRdb's copy keeps in-frame clones and lacks some. The sample comprises about 54,000 clones, around three quarters of which are singletons, and about 1.5% rests with the top ten. On this clone itself: The antigen is undetermined.

The clonotype originates from a female donor in good health and CMV-seronegative. The sequenced material came from PBMCs.

CDR3 loop: CASSVDGGGDSGANVLTF. The CDR3, as DNA: TGTGCCAGCAGCGTAGATGGTGGAGGGGACTCTGGGGCCAACGTCCTGACTTTC. The chain links TRBV9 to TRBJ2-6; D is perhaps TRBD2 (6 bases). From germline, CDR1 is SGDLS and CDR2 YYNGEE. The CDR3 is made up of 18 amino acids. The V gene lost 0 bases and the J gene lost 0 bases, with 13 bases spanning the gap.